The source of this T cell receptor (beta chain) is a study of T cell repertoires in cytomegalovirus infection. The wider study: In the study, CMV epitopes included recently identified HLA-C-restricted and well-studied HLA-B-restricted ones. In public TCR beta signatures, there were indications of both CMV infection and matching HLA type.

Germline CDR1 is SEHNR and CDR2 is FQNEAQ (reference sequence). V gave up 5 bases and J gave up 6 bases; unmatched junction bases: 9. There are 15 residues in the CDR3. Concerning this clonotype: What it binds is not known.

Each CDR3 protein is one row after TCRdb ran MiXCR on the reads. The sample holds around 500,000 distinct CDR3 sequences; about 44% are singletons and the top ten take about 41%. Study-level results: Cumulative frequency of public TCR beta families picked out carriers of CMV plus the relevant HLA. HLA-C-restricted CMV clonotypes gave the most frequent clonotype in two of eight donors.

The TCR comes from a human donor in good health (CMV status not recorded). Some clones in this sample may be carry-over from other donors' samples. V gene TRBV7-9 combines with J gene TRBJ2-1, with 8 nucleotides matching TRBD2. Sequences were derived from cultured PBMCs, sampled from culture after CMV antigen stimulation. CDR3 in amino acids: CASSPRGGGINEQFF. The CDR3, as DNA: TGTGCCAGCAGCCCCCGGGGGGGGGGGATCAATGAGCAGTTCTTC.